This TCR beta chain was captured by sequencing in a study of molecular identifiers for immune sequencing clone quantification. This clonotype showed up many times. The antigen remains unidentified. Germline CDR1 is SQVTM and CDR2 is ANQGSEA. This CDR3 is 14 amino acids long. V trimming: 6 bases; J trimming: 3 bases; junction bases outside the gene matches: 10. Bulk libraries came from a prior protocol with listed TCR primers. TCRdb fed the PCR reads into MiXCR, producing one record per CDR3 protein. Of about 510,000 distinct CDR3 sequences listed, roughly 24% are singletons. The study's findings and limits: Shared barcodes on identical TCR molecules could underestimate the sizes of highly expanded clones. One cell's worth of spiked Jurkat TCR RNA was reportedly detectable among 850,000 to 1,000,000 naive cells.

The authors sorted naive CD8 T cells as CD8+CD4-CCR7+CD45RA+. The source is a human donor in good health. Some libraries in this study had Jurkat cell RNA spiked in. The chain is built from TRBV29-1 and TRBJ2-7, with 8 bases identical to TRBD2. What was sequenced was naive CD8+ T cells from blood, with Jurkat cell RNA spiked in. Subset in this sample: FACS-sorted CD8+CD4-CCR7+CD45RA+ naive T cells. CDR3 bases: TGCAGCGTCCTCGGACTAGCAGCTCGCTACGAGCAGTACTTC. Translated: CSVLGLAARYEQYF.